This TCR beta chain was documented in a study of cytomegalovirus exposure and HLA in healthy donors. Use of 60 Vbeta and 13 Jbeta primers characterized the PCR. Only in-frame clones appear in the TCRdb table, and some are missing; sequencing was by immunoSEQ multiplex PCR. The table includes hundreds of thousands of clones, around 85% detected once. Germline CDR1 MNHEY, CDR2 SMNVEV (reference sequence). With 4 bases clipped from V and 4 bases from J, the junction kept 8 bases outside the gene matches. The CDR3 has 15 amino acids. The chain uses TRBV27 and TRBJ1-2; 8 bases fit TRBD1. This receptor was taken from a girl aged 2-9 years in good health and CMV-seronegative. The sample comprised PBMCs. CDR3 sequence: CASSSTQGALYGYTF. CDR3 sequence (DNA): TGTGCCAGCAGTTCGACCCAGGGGGCCCTCTATGGCTACACCTTC.